The rows below give T cell receptor beta chains drawn from one sample of a study of blood T cell repertoires in COVID-19. Method: immunoSEQ multiplex PCR; TCRdb's copy keeps in-frame clones and lacks some. The profile covers some 140,000 clones, with roughly three quarters appearing a single time and about 18% taken by the ten largest. Specimen: peripheral blood. These receptors all come from a man of 80 years or more with acute or convalescent COVID-19. The CDR3 runs from the conserved cysteine through the conserved F or W. Fields, in order: J gene, D gene, V gene, clone size, CDR3 protein, CDR3 DNA. D genes are given only for firm matches. Clone size, where shown, is once, few, many, or a class for clones that have expanded.

TRBJ2-5	NA	TRBV5-1	NA	CASSLGSGLETQYF	TGCGCCAGCAGCTTGGGGTCAGGGCTGGAGACCCAGTACTTC
TRBJ2-2	TRBD2	TRBV11-2	NA	CASSSGGAGELFF	TGTGCCAGCAGCTCCGGGGGGGCCGGGGAGCTGTTTTTT
TRBJ2-5	NA	TRBV7-2	NA	CASSSDRQETQYF	TGTGCCAGCAGCTCGGACAGACAAGAGACCCAGTACTTC
TRBJ2-3	TRBD1	TRBV19	once	CASSSGTGPTDTQYF	TGTGCCAGTAGTTCCGGGACAGGGCCCACAGATACGCAGTATTTT
TRBJ1-1	NA	TRBV6-5	once	CASSRGTNTEAFF	TGTGCCAGCAGTAGAGGGACTAACACTGAAGCTTTCTTT
TRBJ2-2	NA	TRBV12-3/TRBV12-4	NA	CASSLSLGELFF	TGTGCCAGCAGTTTAAGCCTCGGGGAGCTGTTTTTT
TRBJ2-1	TRBD1	TRBV5-4	NA	CASSLGQGDWNEQFF	TGTGCCAGCAGCCTTGGACAGGGTGATTGGAATGAGCAGTTCTTC
TRBJ2-5	TRBD1	TRBV27	NA	CASSEWTGDMLNETQYF	TGTGCCAGCAGCGAGTGGACAGGGGACATGTTGAACGAGACCCAGTACTTC
TRBJ2-1	NA	TRBV5-1	NA	CASSLDTGFARNEQFF	TGCGCCAGCAGCTTGGATACCGGGTTCGCTCGGAATGAGCAGTTCTTC
TRBJ2-1	TRBD2	TRBV29-1	NA	CSVALAGGHNEQFF	TGCAGCGTGGCCTTAGCGGGGGGGCACAATGAGCAGTTCTTC
TRBJ1-5	NA	TRBV28	NA	CASILGHSSNQPQHF	TGTGCCAGCATTCTGGGACATAGTAGCAATCAGCCCCAGCATTTT
TRBJ1-6	TRBD1	TRBV30	few	CAWTGGTGRTPLHF	TGTGCCTGGACGGGGGGGACAGGGCGGACACCCCTCCACTTT
TRBJ1-6	NA	TRBV6-1	NA	CASSEGYSNSPLHF	TGTGCCAGCAGTGAAGGGTATAGTAATTCACCCCTCCACTTT
TRBJ2-2	TRBD1	TRBV5-4	NA	CASNQDRVTTGELFF	TGTGCCAGCAACCAGGACAGGGTTACCACCGGGGAGCTGTTTTTT
TRBJ2-7	TRBD1	TRBV6-1	NA	CASSDAGTGGREQYF	TGTGCCAGCAGTGACGCCGGGACAGGGGGTCGCGAGCAGTACTTC
TRBJ2-7	TRBD1	TRBV5-4	NA	CASSLDRGRFNEQYF	TGTGCCAGCAGCTTGGACAGGGGGCGCTTCAACGAGCAGTACTTC
TRBJ1-3	NA	TRBV9	NA	CASSVGDRIGNTIYF	TGTGCCAGCAGCGTAGGCGACAGAATTGGAAACACCATATATTTT
TRBJ1-1	TRBD1	TRBV11-1	NA	CASSLTGQGANEAFF	TGTGCCAGCAGCTTAACTGGACAGGGGGCTAATGAAGCTTTCTTT
TRBJ2-1	NA	TRBV30	few	CALAGRDYNEQFF	TGTGCCCTCGCCGGCCGGGATTACAATGAGCAGTTCTTC
TRBJ1-3	NA	TRBV4-2	few	CASSRDRDTGNTIYF	TGTGCCAGCAGCCGGGACCGGGACACTGGAAACACCATATATTTT
TRBJ1-1	NA	TRBV5-6	NA	CASSLLQLPNTEAFF	TGTGCCAGCAGCTTGCTTCAGTTACCGAACACTGAAGCTTTCTTT
TRBJ2-2	NA	TRBV29-1	NA	CSADKGMDTGELFF	TGCAGCGCCGACAAGGGGATGGACACCGGGGAGCTGTTTTTT
TRBJ2-6	NA	TRBV19	NA	CASSVTGANVLTF	TGTGCCAGTAGTGTTACTGGGGCCAACGTCCTGACTTTC
TRBJ2-3	TRBD1	TRBV30	NA	CAWSVGQGARADTQYF	TGTGCCTGGAGTGTAGGACAGGGGGCGAGGGCAGATACGCAGTATTTT
TRBJ2-6	NA	TRBV7-9	few	CASSPKVRVGANVLTF	TGTGCCAGCAGCCCCAAGGTGAGGGTTGGGGCCAACGTCCTGACTTTC
TRBJ2-2	NA	TRBV5-1	once	CASSLYVAGELFF	TGCGCCAGCAGCTTGTATGTTGCCGGGGAGCTGTTTTTT
TRBJ1-6	NA	TRBV27	NA	CASSLSSGNSPLHF	TGTGCCAGCAGTTTATCGTCGGGAAATTCACCCCTCCACTTT
TRBJ2-5	TRBD1	TRBV5-8	NA	CASSLGDRVKETQYF	TGTGCCAGCAGCTTGGGGGACAGGGTGAAAGAGACCCAGTACTTC
TRBJ2-5	TRBD1	TRBV7-9	NA	CASSLAYQGQNQETQYF	TGTGCCAGCAGCTTAGCTTACCAGGGACAGAACCAAGAGACCCAGTACTTC